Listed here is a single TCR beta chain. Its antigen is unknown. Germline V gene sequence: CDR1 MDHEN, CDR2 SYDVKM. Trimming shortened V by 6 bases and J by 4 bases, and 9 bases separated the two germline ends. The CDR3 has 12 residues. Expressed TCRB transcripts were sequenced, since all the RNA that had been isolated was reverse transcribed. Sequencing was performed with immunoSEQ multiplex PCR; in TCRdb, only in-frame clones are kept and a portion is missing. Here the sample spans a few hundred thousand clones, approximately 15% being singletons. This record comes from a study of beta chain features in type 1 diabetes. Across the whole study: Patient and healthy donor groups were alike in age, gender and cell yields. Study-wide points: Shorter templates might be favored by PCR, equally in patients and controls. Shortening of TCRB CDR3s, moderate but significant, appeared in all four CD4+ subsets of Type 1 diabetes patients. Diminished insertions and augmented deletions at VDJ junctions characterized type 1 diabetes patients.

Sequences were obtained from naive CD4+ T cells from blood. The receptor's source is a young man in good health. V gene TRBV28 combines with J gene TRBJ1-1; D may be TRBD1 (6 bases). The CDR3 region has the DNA TGTGCCAGCAGGATACAGGGCACTGAAGCTTTCTTT. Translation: CASRIQGTEAFF.